The clone carrying this TCR beta chain was observed many times. Its antigen remains unidentified. The record originates from a study of spatial heterogeneity in lung cancer. In the study overall: Detected beta-chain sequences consistently exceeded alpha-chain sequences.

Time point described: sample taken at primary tumor resection. MiXCR, run by TCRdb on the 5' RACE reads, gives a single entry per CDR3 protein. The table shows thousands of distinct CDR3 sequences, with approximately 7% occurring only once. The CDR3 spans 15 residues. Deletions cut 7 bases from V and 0 bases from J, with 13 bases between. CDR1 is MDHEN, CDR2 SYDVKM, per germline. Study findings and constraints: Intratumoral expanded alpha and beta TCR counts were found to track tumor mutation counts.

The V call is TRBV28, the J call TRBJ2-1, with D unresolved. This receptor was taken from a male donor with early-stage non-small cell lung cancer. This specimen was lung tumor tissue, taken at surgery. CDR3 sequence reads: CASTILSSSYNEQFF. DNA for the CDR3: TGTGCCAGCACTATACTAAGTAGCTCCTACAATGAGCAGTTCTTC. Supplemented by reference TRBV28 and TRBJ2-1, the full variable domain reads DVKVTQSSRYLVKRTGEKVFLECVQDMDHENMFWYRQDPGLGLRLIYFSYDVKMKEKGDIPEGYSVSREKKERFSLILESASTNQTSMYLCASTILSSSYNEQFFGPGTRLTVL.